These 24 T cell receptor beta chains originate from one sample sequenced in a study of identical twins. TCRdb itself ran the 5' RACE reads through MiXCR, one entry per CDR3 protein. Among fewer than 500,000 distinct CDR3 sequences, roughly a quarter were seen once, and the ten largest hold 2.9%. The same sample was also used in a study of T cells expressing NK-cell markers.

Sample: CD4+ T cells sorted from blood. These receptors originate from a woman aged 18-29 years in good health.

This chain links TRBV18 with TRBJ2-1; 7 bases are shared with TRBD1. The CDR3 is 14 residues long. Germline lookup yields CDR1 KGHSH and CDR2 LQKENI. The V gene end was trimmed by 3 bases and the J gene end by 8 bases; junction bases not matched to a gene: 7. The CDR3 coding sequence is TGTGCCAGCTCACCGACAGGGCCCCGCGATGAGCAGTTCTTC. Protein: CASSPTGPRDEQFF.

CDR3 sequence: CASSSPLQGLAYTF. As DNA, the CDR3 is TGTGCCAGCTCTTCGCCCCTACAGGGACTGGCCTACACCTTC. This sequence joins TRBV6-1 and TRBJ1-2; TRBD1 is a possible D gene (6 bases). V gave up 8 bases and J gave up 10 bases, with 23 bases separating them. This CDR3 is built from 14 residues. Germline CDR1 and CDR2: MNHNS and SASEGT.

The table lists this clonotype with a few counts. The chain combines TRBV10-3 with TRBJ1-1; D perhaps matches TRBD1 (5 bases). The ends were cut back, 4 bases at V and 0 bases at J, with 9 bases in the middle. The germline gives CDR1 ENHRY, CDR2 SYGVKD. The CDR3 runs to 14 residues. The CDR3 DNA reads as TGTGCCATCAGTGTGGCGGGACTGAACACTGAAGCTTTCTTT. Translation: CAISVAGLNTEAFF.

The chain employs TRBV20-1 and TRBJ1-1, with TRBD1 matching 7 bases. Germline V CDR1 and CDR2: DFQATT, SNEGSKA (reference sequence). V lost 7 bases, J lost 4 bases, and 3 bases stayed unmatched. This CDR3 is 11 amino acids long. CDR3 coding DNA: TGCAGTGGTGACAGGGTCACTGAAGCTTTCTTT. Translated: CSGDRVTEAFF.

The V and J genes are TRBV11-2 and TRBJ2-3; D gene unclear. V lost 3 bases and J lost 7, with 8 bases in between. Germline V gene data show CDR1 as SGHAT and CDR2 as FQNNGV. This CDR3 has 12 amino acids. The DNA of the CDR3 is TGTGCCAGCAGCTTCAATCCAAATACGCAGTATTTT. This translates into CASSFNPNTQYF.

This chain connects TRBV5-6 to TRBJ2-1; 8 bases are shared with TRBD2. There are 12 residues in the CDR3. Germline values: CDR1 SGHDT, CDR2 YYEEEE. The ends lost 2 bases at V and 10 bases at J; junction bases unmatched: 2. The CDR3 loop is CASSFSGTEQFF. In DNA, the CDR3 is TGTGCCAGCAGCTTTAGCGGGACGGAGCAGTTCTTC.

This clonotype was found a few times. The chain is built from TRBV5-1 and TRBJ2-1; TRBD2 aligns across 9 bases. Germline-derived CDR1 and CDR2 are SGHRS and YFSETQ. The length of the CDR3 is 16 residues. V dropped 4 bases and J dropped 7; count of bases not matched to a gene: 12. The CDR3 sequence: CASSARLADTGNEQFF. Here the CDR3 DNA reads TGCGCCAGCAGCGCTAGACTAGCGGACACGGGAAATGAGCAGTTCTTC. Filled out from reference TRBV5-1 and TRBJ2-1, the complete variable domain reads KAGVTQTPRYLIKTRGQQVTLSCSPISGHRSVSWYQQTPGQGLQFLFEYFSETQRNKGNFPGRFSGRQFSNSRSEMNVSTLELGDSALYLCASSARLADTGNEQFFGPGTRLTVL.

This clonotype was picked up a small number of times. The genes are TRBV20-1 and TRBJ2-7; D might be TRBD2 (5 bases). CDR3 length equals 12 residues. V gave up 6 bases and J gave up 4 bases, with 13 bases separating them. Germline CDR1 DFQATT, CDR2 SNEGSKA (reference sequence). The chain's CDR3 is CSASARDYEQYF. CDR3 bases: TGCAGTGCCTCGGCTCGGGATTACGAGCAGTACTTC.

The sample holds many counts of this clonotype. The chain couples TRBV5-1 to TRBJ2-7; D gene ambiguous. Trimming removed 4 bases from V and 5 bases from J, with 7 bases in between. The CDR3 loop spans 11 amino acids. The germline CDR1 and CDR2 sequences are SGHRS and YFSETQ. CDR3 in DNA: TGCGCCAGCAGCGCCTATAACGAGCAGTACTTC. It translates to CASSAYNEQYF.

This clonotype showed up just a few times. V and J are TRBV6-1 and TRBJ1-1, with D uncertain. V shed 4 bases and J shed 1 base, with 7 bases lying between them. CDR1 and CDR2 from the germline V gene are MNHNS and SASEGT. The CDR3 loop spans 13 amino acids. CDR3 in DNA: TGTGCCAGCAGTGCAAACAAGAACACTGAAGCTTTCTTT. Residues: CASSANKNTEAFF.

This clonotype has only a few counts. The rearrangement links TRBV20-1 to TRBJ2-5; 7 nucleotides match TRBD1. The J segment lost 4 bases and the V segment lost 0 bases, leaving 5 bases of the junction unmatched. Germline-derived CDR1 and CDR2 are DFQATT and SNEGSKA (reference sequence). The CDR3 is 14 amino acids. For the CDR3, the DNA is TGCAGTGCTAGAGATTCAGGGGGAGTAGAGACCCAGTACTTC. As protein: CSARDSGGVETQYF.

The rearrangement joins TRBV5-1 to TRBJ2-3, with D unresolved. Trimming stripped 3 bases from V and 3 bases from J, with 11 bases between. The CDR3 runs to 14 residues. The V gene's germline CDR1 is SGHRS and CDR2 YFSETQ. CDR3 bases: TGCGCCAGCAGCTCAGGTCCCCCTACAGATACGCAGTATTTT. Translation gives CASSSGPPTDTQYF.

This clonotype turned up a few times. The chain uses TRBV5-6 and TRBJ2-2, with 7 bases matching TRBD2. V was pared by 10 bases and J by 6 bases, with 9 bases of the junction left unmatched. This CDR3 spans 13 amino acids. Germline V lookup: CDR1 SGHDT, CDR2 YYEEEE. The CDR3 DNA sequence: TGTGCCTCTGCCGGGACTATCGCCGGGGAGCTGTTTTTT. Amino acid sequence: CASAGTIAGELFF.

This CDR3 reads CASSLFLRGAVRGANVLTF. The DNA of the CDR3 is TGTGCCAGCAGCTTGTTTCTCCGGGGGGCTGTTCGGGGGGCCAACGTCCTGACTTTC. This sequence joins TRBV5-4 and TRBJ2-6; TRBD2 might be the D (7 bases). This CDR3 has 19 amino acids. Germline V lookup: CDR1 SGHNT, CDR2 YYREEE (reference sequence). With 1 base removed from V and 4 bases from J, the gap between germline ends came to 21 bases.

In its sample, this clonotype was seen a few times. The genes are TRBV9 and TRBJ2-7; D is unclear. Trimming left V 4 bases short and J 6 bases short, with 14 bases between. Germline CDR1 and CDR2: SGDLS and YYNGEE. The CDR3 consists of 13 residues. The CDR3 bases are TGTGCCAGCAGCCCTATACGGCCGGGCGAGCAGTACTTC. This encodes CASSPIRPGEQYF.

The chain employs TRBV2 and TRBJ2-7; maybe TRBD2 (6 bases). This CDR3 has 15 residues. The germline V and J ends were trimmed by 4 bases and 3 bases, with 16 bases remaining between them. CDR1 and CDR2 from the germline V gene are SNHLY and FYNNEI. CDR3 DNA: TGTGCCAGCAGTGCGGCGGGGTGGCAAGGCTACGAGCAGTACTTC. Its protein product is CASSAAGWQGYEQYF. Full variable domain (outside the CDR3, taken from reference TRBV2 and TRBJ2-7): EPEVTQTPSHQVTQMGQEVILRCVPISNHLYFYWYRQILGQKVEFLVSFYNNEISEKSEIFDDQFSVERPDGSNFTLKIRSTKLEDSAMYFCASSAAGWQGYEQYFGPGTRLTVT.

This clonotype turned up a few times. The V gene is TRBV9, the J gene TRBJ2-1, with D uncertain. The V end was cut by 0 bases, the J end by 4 bases, with 14 bases between. Germline V CDR1 and CDR2: SGDLS, YYNGEE. The CDR3 totals 16 residues. CDR3 sequence reads: CASSVAAWTRYNEQFF. CDR3 coding DNA: TGTGCCAGCAGCGTAGCGGCGTGGACGCGATACAATGAGCAGTTCTTC.

In this sample, this clonotype turned up a few times. This chain uses TRBV5-1 with TRBJ2-1; 13 nucleotides match TRBD2. Germline V CDR1 and CDR2: SGHRS, YFSETQ. V trimming: 4 bases; J trimming: 9 bases; junction bases outside the gene matches: 7. The CDR3 runs to 15 residues. CDR3 nucleotides: TGCGCCAGCAGCCCAACTAGCGGGAGGGCGCCTGAGCAGTTCTTC. This gives the protein CASSPTSGRAPEQFF.

This clonotype was picked up a small number of times. V and J are TRBV6-1 and TRBJ2-2; unclear D gene. Germline CDR1 MNHNS, CDR2 SASEGT. Trimming removed 6 bases at V and 6 bases at J, with 14 bases between. The CDR3 length is 14 residues. The CDR3, as DNA: TGTGCCAGCAGACCGAAGTTCGGTTCCGGGGAGCTGTTTTTT. Amino acids: CASRPKFGSGELFF.

V usage is TRBV9 and J usage is TRBJ1-6; D unresolved. The V end lost 4 bases, the J end lost 9 bases, and 17 bases lay between the germline ends. Germline assignment: CDR1 SGDLS and CDR2 YYNGEE. CDR3 length equals 15 residues. The CDR3 DNA reads TGTGCCAGCAGCTCCGAGGGAGTCGGAGGTTCACCCCTCCACTTT. This codes for CASSSEGVGGSPLHF.

This chain joins TRBV6-5 and TRBJ2-3; D is perhaps TRBD2 (6 bases). V lost 0 bases, J lost 8 bases, and 9 bases lay in between. The germline CDR1 and CDR2 sequences are MNHEY and SVGAGI. This CDR3 is 13 amino acids long. The CDR3 is CASSYSMGGTQYF. CDR3 coding DNA: TGTGCCAGCAGTTACTCGATGGGGGGTACGCAGTATTTT.

The chain joins TRBV4-3 to TRBJ2-7; 8 positions match TRBD1. Germline CDR1 reads LGHNA; CDR2 reads YSLEER. CDR3 length: 16 amino acids. V was clipped by 1 base and J by 4 bases; unmatched bases: 9. CDR3 loop: CASSQVDRGYGYEQYF. The CDR3 DNA reads as TGCGCCAGCAGCCAAGTAGACAGGGGATACGGATACGAGCAGTACTTC.

This chain joins TRBV6-1 and TRBJ2-6, with D possibly matching TRBD2 (7 bases). Trimming left V 7 bases short and J 4 bases short, with 17 bases between. The CDR3 runs 16 residues. Germline V gene data show CDR1 as MNHNS and CDR2 as SASEGT. The CDR3 nucleotides are TGTGCCAGCACCCTAGGGGGGGGGCTCGGGGCCAACGTCCTGACTTTC. This gives the protein CASTLGGGLGANVLTF.

This chain links TRBV7-8 with TRBJ1-5; no clear D gene. V was cut by 1 base and J by 3 bases, with 10 bases left in between. Germline CDR1 SGHVS, CDR2 FQNEAQ. CDR3 length equals 15 residues. For the CDR3, the DNA is TGTGCCAGCAGCTTAGAAAACATGAACAATCAGCCCCAGCATTTT. It encodes CASSLENMNNQPQHF.